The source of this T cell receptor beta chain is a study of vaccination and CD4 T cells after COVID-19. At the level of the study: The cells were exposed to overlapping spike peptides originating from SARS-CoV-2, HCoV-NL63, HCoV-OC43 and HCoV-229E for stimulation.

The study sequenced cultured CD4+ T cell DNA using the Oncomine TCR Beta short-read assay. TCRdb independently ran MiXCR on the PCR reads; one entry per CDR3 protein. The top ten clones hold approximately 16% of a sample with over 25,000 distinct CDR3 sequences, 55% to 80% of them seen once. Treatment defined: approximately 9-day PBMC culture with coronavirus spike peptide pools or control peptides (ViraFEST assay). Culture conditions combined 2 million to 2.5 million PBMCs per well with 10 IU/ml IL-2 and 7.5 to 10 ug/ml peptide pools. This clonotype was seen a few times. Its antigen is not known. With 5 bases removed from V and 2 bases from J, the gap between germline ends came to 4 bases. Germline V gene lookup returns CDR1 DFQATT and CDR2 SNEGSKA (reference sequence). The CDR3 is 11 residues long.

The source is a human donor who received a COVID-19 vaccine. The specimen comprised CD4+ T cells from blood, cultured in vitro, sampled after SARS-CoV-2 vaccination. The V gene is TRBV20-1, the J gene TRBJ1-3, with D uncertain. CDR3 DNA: TGCAGTGCTCGAGCTGGAAACACCATATATTTT. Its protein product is CSARAGNTIYF.